The clone carrying this T cell receptor (beta chain) was detected a few times. Its antigen remains unidentified. Carrying unique molecular identifiers, the cDNA also gained a universal primer site through template switching. MiXCR, run by TCRdb on the 5' RACE reads, gives a single entry per CDR3 protein. The sample contains approximately 94,000 distinct CDR3 sequences, 5.9% of which appear only once. This sample is part of a study of identical twins. All of the donors were Caucasians in good health. There are 12 residues in the CDR3. Between the trimmed V and J ends, which lost 6 bases and 5 bases, there was a span of 11 bases. Per the germline V gene, CDR1 is WSHSY and CDR2 is SAAADI. Findings of the study overall: Out-of-frame alpha sequences shared by twins showed excess low generation probability.

V and J are TRBV10-2 and TRBJ2-7; TRBD1 is a possible D gene (6 bases). Sequencing was carried out using memory T cells sorted from blood. The receptor was isolated from a woman between 45 and 65 years old in good health. The CDR3: CASSSGGDEQYF. The CDR3 DNA is TGCGCCAGCAGCAGTGGGGGCGACGAGCAGTACTTC.